Given below is one TCR beta chain in context. Antigen unknown. Prior to sequencing, the ViraFEST assay stimulated PBMC with viral peptide pools, which expanded the antigen-specific CD4+ T cells. The culture ran for 10 days, and then CD4+ T cells were isolated. This person caught SARS-CoV-2 sometime from March to December 2020, and PCR testing confirmed the infection. Two-dose BNT162b2 or mRNA-1273 vaccination was given to participants. This sample is part of a study of vaccination effects on CD4 cells after COVID-19. Study-level background: Samples that were drawn after vaccination came a median of 72 days after the second dose.

Profiling relied on immunoSEQ multiplex PCR, and the TCRdb table lists in-frame clones only, not all of them. The profile shows about 17,000 clones, nearly 75% of them singletons. The source of this sequence is a human donor who had a prior SARS-CoV-2 infection. The sequences come from CD4+ T cells from PBMCs cultured with SARS-CoV-2 spike peptides, collected after COVID-19 vaccination.

The CDR3 DNA reads as TGTGCCAGCAGCCCCTTTGGGGCGGAAGGCCGTAATGAGCAGTTCTTC. This sequence encodes CASSPFGAEGRNEQFF. The chain employs TRBV9 and TRBJ2-1, with a weak D call TRBD1 (5 bases). The CDR3 has 16 residues. Trimming removed 4 bases from V and 7 bases from J, with 21 bases in between. Germline V gives CDR1 SGDLS, CDR2 YYNGEE.